This paragraph reports one TCR beta chain. Antigen: not known. These data belong to a study of CXCR3-negative and CXCR3-positive naive CD8 T cells. Germline V gene lookup returns CDR1 SQVTM and CDR2 ANQGSEA. CDR3 size: 15 residues. The authors prepared UMI-labeled TRB cDNA libraries by 5' RACE. TCRdb reprocessed the 5' RACE reads; each CDR3 protein has one entry and no DNA is given. In total, the table holds 100,000 to 150,000 distinct CDR3 sequences. Points from the study as a whole: Greater hydrophobicity was found in TRB CDR3s of CXCR3-positive naive cells than of CXCR3-negative naive cells. Within a donor, both naive subsets shared TRBV-TRBJ usage, unlike memory cells.

The TCR comes from a human donor in good health. Some clones in this sample may be carry-over from other donors' samples. The rearrangement joins TRBV29-1 to TRBJ2-5; there is no DNA to check the TCRdb D call of TRBD2. Material: naive CXCR3+ CD8+ T cells from blood. Stated subset: CD45RO-CCR7+CD27+CD95- naive CD8+ T cells expressing CXCR3 (TNR3+). The CDR3 here is CSAGRLGDPQETQYF.